The entry below gives a single T cell receptor (beta chain) sequence along with its context. The sample originates from a study of T cell responses to AZD1222 COVID-19 vaccine. The length of the CDR3 is 17 residues. The germline CDR1 and CDR2 sequences are SGDLS and YYNGEE. The junction had 8 bases not matched to a gene; V was cut back by 4 bases and J by 3 bases. Measured with immunoSEQ multiplex PCR; TCRdb has only the in-frame clones, and not every one. The sample includes about 59,000 clones, roughly 89% of them seen just once. Sequences were derived from peripheral blood, sampled 28 days after the second AZD1222 dose. The chain joins TRBV9 to TRBJ2-5, with TRBD2 matching over 14 bases. This TCR was recovered from an adult who received the AZD1222 COVID-19 vaccine. CDR3: CASSKPGTSGGKETQYF. For the CDR3, the DNA is TGTGCCAGCAGCAAACCCGGGACTAGCGGGGGTAAAGAGACCCAGTACTTC.